This T cell receptor (beta chain) derives from a study of T cell responses to AZD1222 COVID-19 vaccine. Study conclusions and caveats: Unmutated variant regions reportedly attract nearly half of all spike-specific TCRs. Donors were largely white British and mainly female; clonal diversity was possibly underestimated. Vaccine-related CD4 TCRs covered spike, predominating at 160-218 and 743-854. No day 14 peak samples; only post-peak repertoires were characterized.

This CDR3 region has 15 residues. Trimming left V 7 bases short and J 5 bases short, with 20 bases between. Germline-derived CDR1 and CDR2 are SGHAT and FQNNGV. Concerning this clone itself: Its antigen is unidentified.

Only in-frame clones appear in the TCRdb table, and some are missing; sequencing was by immunoSEQ multiplex PCR. The sample records 100,000 to 120,000 clones, about 94% being singletons. The source was peripheral blood, collected 28 days after the second AZD1222 dose. The V and J genes are TRBV11-2 and TRBJ2-5; tentative D call: TRBD1 (6 bases). The receptor's source is an adult who received the AZD1222 COVID-19 vaccine. In DNA, the CDR3 is TGTGCCAGCAAACTACTTGGGGGCCTGGGTGAGACCCAGTACTTC. This sequence encodes CASKLLGGLGETQYF.